This TCR beta chain was captured by sequencing in a study of cytomegalovirus exposure and HLA in healthy donors. Study-wide findings and caveats: High specificity and sensitivity for cytomegalovirus status were reported for the classifier.

The V gene end was trimmed by 5 bases and the J gene end by 4 bases; junction bases not matched to a gene: 3. Looked up from germline, CDR1 is SSHAT and CDR2 is FNYEAQ (reference sequence). This CDR3 region has 14 residues. Comment on this clone: The antigen remains unidentified.

The PCR made use of 60 Vbeta and 13 Jbeta primers. Only in-frame clones appear in the TCRdb table, and some are missing; sequencing was by immunoSEQ multiplex PCR. This sample has 170,000 or so clones, with about four fifths found just once. The receptor was derived from a woman aged 50 to 60 in good health and CMV-seronegative. The chain combines TRBV7-7 with TRBJ2-2; 8 bases line up with TRBD2. Sequences were obtained from PBMCs. CDR3 protein: CASSPGLVTGELFF. CDR3 sequence (DNA): TGTGCCAGCAGCCCGGGACTAGTCACCGGGGAGCTGTTTTTT.